The clone carrying this T cell receptor beta chain was observed a handful of times. These data originate in a study of blood T cells in healthy people across ages. A sample-barcoded 5' primer and a J-beta primer mix were used in a second PCR of roughly 6 to 12 cycles. Each CDR3 protein is one row after TCRdb ran MiXCR on the 5' RACE reads. The sample lists about 640,000 distinct CDR3 sequences; under 65% were seen once. Sequences were obtained from blood. The receptor's source is a man between 60 and 75 years old in good health.

The DNA of the CDR3 is TGTGCCAGCAGTGAAGAGGCAGTTCGCTATGGCTACACCTTC. Its translation: CASSEEAVRYGYTF. The chain combines TRBV2 with TRBJ1-2; D uncertain. Trimming took off 1 base at V and 4 bases at J, with 10 bases between the two ends. This CDR3 contains 14 residues. Germline CDR1 SNHLY, CDR2 FYNNEI.